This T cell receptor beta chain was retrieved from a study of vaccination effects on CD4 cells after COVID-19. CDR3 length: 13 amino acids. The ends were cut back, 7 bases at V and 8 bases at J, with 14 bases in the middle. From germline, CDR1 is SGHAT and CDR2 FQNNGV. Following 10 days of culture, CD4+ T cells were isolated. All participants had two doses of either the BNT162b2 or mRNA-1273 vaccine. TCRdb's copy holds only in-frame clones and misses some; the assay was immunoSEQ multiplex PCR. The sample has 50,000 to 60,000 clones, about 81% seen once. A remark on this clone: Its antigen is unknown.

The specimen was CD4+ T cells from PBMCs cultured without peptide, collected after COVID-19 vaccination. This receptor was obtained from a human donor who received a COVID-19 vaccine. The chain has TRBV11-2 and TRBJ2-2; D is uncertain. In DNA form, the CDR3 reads TGTGCCAGCACCCGAGTGGGAACGGGGGAGCTGTTTTTT. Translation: CASTRVGTGELFF.